This T cell receptor (beta chain) was identified during a study of vaccination effects on CD4 cells after COVID-19. Produced via immunoSEQ multiplex PCR; TCRdb's table is partial and in-frame only. The sample has some 79,000 clones, 70% to 75% seen once. Of note for this clone: Its antigen remains unidentified.

Using viral peptide pools, the ViraFEST assay grew out antigen-specific CD4+ T cells prior to sequencing. Culture proceeded for nine to ten days, and CD4+ T cells were then isolated. None of these healthy vaccinees had been infected with SARS-CoV-2 before vaccination. The CDR3 sequence is 16 residues long. Germline V CDR1 and CDR2: SGHDN, FVKESK. Between the trimmed V and J ends, which lost 1 base and 0 bases, there was a span of 12 bases. This material consisted of CD4+ T cells from PBMCs cultured with HCoV-229E spike peptides, taken before COVID-19 vaccination. The chain is built from TRBV14 and TRBJ1-1, with D maybe TRBD1 (6 bases). This sequence originates from a human donor who received a COVID-19 vaccine. As DNA, the CDR3 is TGTGCCAGCAGCCAAGGGGAGGGGGAGATGAACACTGAAGCTTTCTTT. It specifies CASSQGEGEMNTEAFF.